The clone carrying this TCR beta chain was observed many times. Its antigen remains unknown. The CDR3 sequence is 16 residues long. Germline lookup yields CDR1 SGHAT and CDR2 FQNNGV. Trimming took 1 base from V and 10 from J; bases not matched to a gene: 12. This sample stems from a study of T cells in Graves' hyperthyroidism and ophthalmopathy. Study-wide findings and caveats: Ophthalmopathy could be told apart from stable hyperthyroidism with a 13 V-J model. The majority of expanded thyroid clonotypes above 0.001 also appeared in blood.

Researchers defined stable Graves' hyperthyroidism as no ophthalmopathy progression within 18 months. Exclusions: uncontrolled infection, other autoimmune disease, pregnancy, lactation. Using RNA transcripts as the source, TCR beta CDR3 regions were amplified. The HTBI primer set drove a first-round RT-PCR of the TCR CDR3. TCRdb called the multiplex PCR reads again in MiXCR, with one record for every CDR3 protein. The sample lists some 350,000 distinct CDR3 sequences, about 25% occurring once. This clonotype was sampled from a man between 50 and 59 years old with Graves' hyperthyroidism. The chain recombines TRBV11-2 with TRBJ2-3; 9 bases match TRBD1. The sample consisted of blood. The CDR3 loop is CASSLAAGTGSRAQYF. In DNA, the CDR3 is TGTGCCAGCAGCTTAGCCGCCGGGACAGGGTCGCGTGCGCAGTATTTT. Combining the CDR3 with reference TRBV11-2 and TRBJ2-3 gives the whole variable domain EAGVAQSPRYKIIEKRQSVAFWCNPISGHATLYWYQQILGQGPKLLIQFQNNGVVDDSQLPKDRFSAERLKGVDSTLKIQPAKLEDSAVYLCASSLAAGTGSRAQYFGPGTRLTVL.